The present T cell receptor (beta chain) was sequenced within a study of T cell responses to AZD1222 COVID-19 vaccine. Study conclusions and caveats: Repertoires were collected only later (after the peak T cell response had occurred). Females outnumbered males among donors, who were mostly white British; clonal diversity was possibly underestimated. Recipients of two AZD1222 doses showed rising Spike-specific TCR breadth and depth.

Second doses were pooled across both intervals (about 4 or about 12 weeks). CDR3 size: 15 residues. Germline V gives CDR1 LGHNA, CDR2 YSLEER. The V and J ends lost 1 base and 2 bases respectively, with 11 bases between them. Profiled with immunoSEQ multiplex PCR; TCRdb holds only in-frame clones, not every one. The sample holds approximately 74,000 clones, approximately 90% seen once. To note about this clone: What it binds is unknown.

This chain connects TRBV4-3 to TRBJ1-1; tentatively, D is TRBD1 (5 bases). The sample consisted of peripheral blood, taken 28 days after the second AZD1222 dose. This TCR derives from an adult who received the AZD1222 COVID-19 vaccine. CDR3 region: CASSQAEGRNTEAFF. Written as DNA, the CDR3 is TGCGCCAGCAGCCAAGCTGAGGGGCGAAACACTGAAGCTTTCTTT.